The subject of this entry is one T cell receptor beta chain. Its antigen is not yet known. Per-base quality was not reported, and no clone a single base away is much larger than it. TCRbeta CDR3 regions were amplified from genomic DNA by means of the immunoSEQ Assay, a bias-controlled multiplex PCR. On the authors' methods: Within the assay, amplification of reference gene primers was used to estimate how many nucleated cells each sample contained. To quantify the absolute abundance of each unique TCRbeta CDR3 rearrangement, sequence reads were collapsed and filtered. Productive Simpson clonality was computed per sample as the square root of Simpson's diversity index over productive rearrangements. Here the immuneACCESS table is served through TCRdb, limited to in-frame sequences with V and J called. Missing clones are a known gap in these copies; in checked studies unresolved V genes cover under half, and the rest lacks a known reason. The V and J calls and clone size were taken over from that table, and D and trimming were inferred from the DNA. The sample has approximately 200,000 clones on record, around 82% of them singletons. The top ten clonotypes cover roughly 10% of the sample.

V sheds 3 bases and J sheds 10 bases, leaving 21 bases between their ends. Looking up the germline V gene yields CDR1 KGHSH and CDR2 LQKENI. Reading from cysteine to phenylalanine, the CDR3 counts 15 amino acids. Just the 45-base CDR3 DNA is kept, in frame starting at base 1. The data belong to a study of blood T cell repertoires in COVID-19 (dated by TCRdb to about 2020). In the study overall: The collaborator samples originated in the United States, Italy and Spain and spanned the acute and convalescent phases of COVID-19. The sample metadata nearly always contained a de-identified subject ID, COVID-19 status, age in years and sex. Subjects who had been exposed to COVID-19, were actively infected with it, or had recovered from it provided the deeply sampled blood TCRbeta repertoires that made up the dataset. HLA class I and class II types, where available, came from metadata supplied by the sample provider rather than from assay-based typing. The samples were drawn from the first 160 participants of the ongoing ImmuneRACE study and from about 1,200 subjects provided by 6 global collaborators. The repertoires were released in a freely available public database intended as a resource for research on the immune response to SARS-CoV-2. The prospective study material was composed of cDNA or gDNA derived from T cells, B-cell-depleted T cells, or PBMCs. Beyond this particular receptor, the publication reports: The quantity of clinical and demographic metadata differed by source and by participant and was supplied without curation.

Participants in the prospective study were enrolled through a virtual design, were aged roughly 18 to 100 years, and lived in approximately 25 United States geographic areas. In the prospective study, cohorts were assigned on the basis of participant-reported clinical history obtained from a screening survey and a study questionnaire. For ImmuneRACE Cohort 3, a participant was defined as recovered based on two consecutive negative NP/OP PCR tests, clearance by a healthcare professional, or resolution of symptoms. Each participant in the prospective study had whole blood, serum and a nasopharyngeal or oropharyngeal swab collected by mobile phlebotomists. Over a roughly 2-month period, participants in the prospective study had the option of providing additional blood draws and questionnaires. Prospective study blood samples were shipped either frozen or at room temperature before DNA extraction.

The V and J genes are TRBV18 and TRBJ1-2, with the D gene uncertain. Source material: PBMCs or T cells enriched from blood (not recorded which). This clonotype originated in a man in his forties who had recovered from COVID-19. In nucleotides, the sequence is TGTGCCAGCTCACCCTTAGAAAAACTAGCCTCTACCTACACCTTC. It codes for CASSPLEKLASTYTF.